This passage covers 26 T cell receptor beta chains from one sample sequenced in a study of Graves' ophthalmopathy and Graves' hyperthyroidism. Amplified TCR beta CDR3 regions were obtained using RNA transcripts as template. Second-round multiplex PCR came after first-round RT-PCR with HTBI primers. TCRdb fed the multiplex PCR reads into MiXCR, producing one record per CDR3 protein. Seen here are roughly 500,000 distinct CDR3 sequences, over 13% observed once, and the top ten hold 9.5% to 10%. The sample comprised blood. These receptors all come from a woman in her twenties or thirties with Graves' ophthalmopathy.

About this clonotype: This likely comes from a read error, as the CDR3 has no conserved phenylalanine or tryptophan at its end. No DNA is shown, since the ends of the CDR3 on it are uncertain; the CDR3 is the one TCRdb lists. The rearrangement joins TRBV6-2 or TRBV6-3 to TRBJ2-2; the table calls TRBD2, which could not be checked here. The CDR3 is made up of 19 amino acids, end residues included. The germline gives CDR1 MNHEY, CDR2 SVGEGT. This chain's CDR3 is CASSSHPLAGGPGTGELCL.

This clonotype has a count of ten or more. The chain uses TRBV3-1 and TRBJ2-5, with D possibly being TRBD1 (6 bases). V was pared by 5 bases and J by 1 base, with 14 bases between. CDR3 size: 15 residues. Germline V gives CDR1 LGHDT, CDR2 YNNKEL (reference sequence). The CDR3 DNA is TGTGCCAGCAGCGCCTATGAGGACAGCCAAGAGACCCAGTACTTC. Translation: CASSAYEDSQETQYF.

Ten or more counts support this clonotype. CDR3 sequence (DNA): TGTGCCAGCAGCTTAGTACAGGGGGCGGATGGTGGCTACACCTTC. It translates to CASSLVQGADGGYTF. The rearrangement uses TRBV7-2 and TRBJ1-2; 9 positions agree with TRBD1. CDR1 and CDR2 from the germline V gene are SGHTA and FQGNSA. CDR3 length: 15 amino acids. Losses at the gene ends were 1 base for V and 7 bases for J; bases not matched to a gene: 7. Full variable domain (remainder filled in from reference TRBV7-2 and TRBJ1-2): GAGVSQSPSNKVTEKGKDVELRCDPISGHTALYWYRQSLGQGLEFLIYFQGNSAPDKSGLPSDRFSAERTGGSVSTLTIQRTQQEDSAVYLCASSLVQGADGGYTFGSGTRLTVV.

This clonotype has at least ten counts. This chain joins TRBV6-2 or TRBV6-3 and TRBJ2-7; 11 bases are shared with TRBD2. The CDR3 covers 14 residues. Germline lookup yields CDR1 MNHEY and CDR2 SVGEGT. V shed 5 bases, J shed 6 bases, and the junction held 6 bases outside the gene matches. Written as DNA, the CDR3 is TGTGCCAGCAGTCCACTAGCGGGAGTAACCGAGCAGTACTTC. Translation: CASSPLAGVTEQYF.

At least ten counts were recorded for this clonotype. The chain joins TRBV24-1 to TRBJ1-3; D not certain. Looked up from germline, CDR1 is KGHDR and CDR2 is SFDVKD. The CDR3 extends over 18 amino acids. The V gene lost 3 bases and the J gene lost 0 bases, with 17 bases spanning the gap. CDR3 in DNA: TGTGCCACCAGTGATCTCCACGGACGGCCCTTCTCTGGAAACACCATATATTTT. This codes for CATSDLHGRPFSGNTIYF.

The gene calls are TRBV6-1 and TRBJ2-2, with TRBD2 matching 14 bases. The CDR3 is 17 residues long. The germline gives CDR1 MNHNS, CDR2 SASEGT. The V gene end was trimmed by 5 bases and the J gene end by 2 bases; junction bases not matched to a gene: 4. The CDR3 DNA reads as TGTGCCAGCAGTCCGACTAGCGGGGGGGCAAACACCGGGGAGCTGTTTTTT. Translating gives CASSPTSGGANTGELFF.

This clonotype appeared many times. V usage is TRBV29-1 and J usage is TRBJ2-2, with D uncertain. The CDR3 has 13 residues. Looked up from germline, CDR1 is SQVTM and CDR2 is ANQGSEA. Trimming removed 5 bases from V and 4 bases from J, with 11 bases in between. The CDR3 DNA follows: TGCAGCGTTTCTGGGCTTGCCACCGGGGAGCTGTTTTTT. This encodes CSVSGLATGELFF.

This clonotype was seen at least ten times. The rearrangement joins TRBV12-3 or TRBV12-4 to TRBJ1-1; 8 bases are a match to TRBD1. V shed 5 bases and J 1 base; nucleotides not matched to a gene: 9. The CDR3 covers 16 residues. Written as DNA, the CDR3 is TGTGCCAGCAGTCGCCCGACAGGGGCCTCGAACACTGAAGCTTTCTTT. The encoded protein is CASSRPTGASNTEAFF.

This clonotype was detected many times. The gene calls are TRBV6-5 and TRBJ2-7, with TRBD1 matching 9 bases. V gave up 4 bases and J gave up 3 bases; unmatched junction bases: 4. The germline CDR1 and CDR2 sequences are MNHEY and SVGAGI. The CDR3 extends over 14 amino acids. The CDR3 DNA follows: TGTGCCAGCAGTTTCCGGGACAGGGACTACGAGCAGTACTTC. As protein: CASSFRDRDYEQYF.

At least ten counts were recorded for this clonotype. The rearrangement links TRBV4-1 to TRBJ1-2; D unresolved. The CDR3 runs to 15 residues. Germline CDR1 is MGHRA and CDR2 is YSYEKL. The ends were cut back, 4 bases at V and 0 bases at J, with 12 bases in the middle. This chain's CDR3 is CASSPGPGANYGYTF. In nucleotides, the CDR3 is TGCGCCAGCAGCCCAGGACCAGGAGCTAACTATGGCTACACCTTC.

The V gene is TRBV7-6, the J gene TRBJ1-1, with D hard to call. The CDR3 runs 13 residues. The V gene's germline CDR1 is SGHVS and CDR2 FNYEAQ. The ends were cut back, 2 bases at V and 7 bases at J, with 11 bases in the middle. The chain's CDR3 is CASSLSSGSEAFF. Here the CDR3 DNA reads TGTGCCAGCAGCTTATCATCTGGAAGTGAAGCTTTCTTT. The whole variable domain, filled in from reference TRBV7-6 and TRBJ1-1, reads GAGVSQSPRYKVTKRGQDVALRCDPISGHVSLYWYRQALGQGPEFLTYFNYEAQQDKSGLPNDRFSAERPEGSISTLTIQRTEQRDSAMYRCASSLSSGSEAFFGQGTRLTVV.

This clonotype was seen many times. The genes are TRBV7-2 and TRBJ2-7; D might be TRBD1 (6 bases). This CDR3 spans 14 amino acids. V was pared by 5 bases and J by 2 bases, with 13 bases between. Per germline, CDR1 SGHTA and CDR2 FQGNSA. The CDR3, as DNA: TGTGCCAGCAGCGACCGTACAGGGACCTACGAGCAGTACTTC. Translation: CASSDRTGTYEQYF.

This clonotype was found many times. CDR3 amino acids: CASSYRSPGLNTGELFF. The CDR3, as DNA: TGTGCCAGCAGTTACAGATCCCCAGGGTTGAACACCGGGGAGCTGTTTTTT. The chain uses TRBV6-2 or TRBV6-3 and TRBJ2-2; a possible D gene is TRBD1 (5 bases). The V end lost 2 bases, the J end lost 1 base, and 14 bases lay between the germline ends. Germline V gene lookup returns CDR1 MNHEY and CDR2 SVGEGT. The CDR3 totals 17 residues.

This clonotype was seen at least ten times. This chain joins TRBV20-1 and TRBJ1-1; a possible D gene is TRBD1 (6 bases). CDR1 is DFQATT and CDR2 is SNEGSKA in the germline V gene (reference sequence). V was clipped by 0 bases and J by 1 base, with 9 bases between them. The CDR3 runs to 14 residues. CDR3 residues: CSARDGGQNTEAFF. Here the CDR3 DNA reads TGCAGTGCTAGAGATGGGGGACAGAACACTGAAGCTTTCTTT.

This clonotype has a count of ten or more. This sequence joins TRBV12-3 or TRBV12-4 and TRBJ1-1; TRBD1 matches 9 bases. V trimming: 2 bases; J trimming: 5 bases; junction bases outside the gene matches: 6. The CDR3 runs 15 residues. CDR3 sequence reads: CASSLLWTGETEAFF. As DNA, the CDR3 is TGTGCCAGCAGTTTACTATGGACAGGGGAAACTGAAGCTTTCTTT.

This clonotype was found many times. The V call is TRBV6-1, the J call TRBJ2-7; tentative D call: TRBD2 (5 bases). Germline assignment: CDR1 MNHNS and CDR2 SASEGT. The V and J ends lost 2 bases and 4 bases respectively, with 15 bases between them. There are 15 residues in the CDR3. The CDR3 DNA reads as TGTGCCAGCAGTGAACTTGGTTTAGCGTCTTACGAGCAGTACTTC. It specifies CASSELGLASYEQYF.

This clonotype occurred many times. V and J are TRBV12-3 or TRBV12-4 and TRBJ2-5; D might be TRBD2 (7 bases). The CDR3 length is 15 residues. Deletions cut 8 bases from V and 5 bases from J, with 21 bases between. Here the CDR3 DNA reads TGTGCCAGCTCGAATGGGGGGGGCCACCGGGAGACCCAGTACTTC. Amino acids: CASSNGGGHRETQYF.

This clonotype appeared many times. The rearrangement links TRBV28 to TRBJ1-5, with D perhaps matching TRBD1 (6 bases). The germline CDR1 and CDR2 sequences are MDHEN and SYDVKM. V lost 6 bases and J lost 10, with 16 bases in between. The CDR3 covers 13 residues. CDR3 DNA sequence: TGTGCCAGCAGCCTTGAAACAGGGAGCCCCCAGCATTTT. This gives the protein CASSLETGSPQHF.

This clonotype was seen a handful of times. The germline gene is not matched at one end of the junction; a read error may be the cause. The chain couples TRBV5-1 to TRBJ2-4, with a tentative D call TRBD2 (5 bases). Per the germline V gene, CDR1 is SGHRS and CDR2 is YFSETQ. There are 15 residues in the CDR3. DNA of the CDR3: TGCGCCAGCAGCTTGGGCCAGGCGGGCAAAAACATTAAGTACTTC. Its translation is CASSLGQAGKNIKYF.

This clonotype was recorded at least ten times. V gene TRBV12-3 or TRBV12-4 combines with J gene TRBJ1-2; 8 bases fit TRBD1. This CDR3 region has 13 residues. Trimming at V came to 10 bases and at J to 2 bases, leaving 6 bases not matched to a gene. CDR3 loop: CAIIGQGNYGYTF. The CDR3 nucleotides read TGTGCCATTATTGGACAGGGAAACTATGGCTACACCTTC.

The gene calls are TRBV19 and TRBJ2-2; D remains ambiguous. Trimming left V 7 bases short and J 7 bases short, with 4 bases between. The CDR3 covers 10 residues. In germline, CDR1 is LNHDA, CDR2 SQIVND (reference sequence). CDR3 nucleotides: TGTGCCAGTAAGGGCGGGGAGCTGTTTTTT. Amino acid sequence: CASKGGELFF.

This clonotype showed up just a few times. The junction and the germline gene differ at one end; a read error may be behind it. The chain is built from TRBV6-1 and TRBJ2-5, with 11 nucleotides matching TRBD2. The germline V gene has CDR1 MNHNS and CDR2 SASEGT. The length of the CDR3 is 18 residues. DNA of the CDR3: TGTGCCAGCAGTGACCCATTAAGACTAGCGGGGACAAAAGAGACCAAGTACTTC. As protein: CASSDPLRLAGTKETKYF.

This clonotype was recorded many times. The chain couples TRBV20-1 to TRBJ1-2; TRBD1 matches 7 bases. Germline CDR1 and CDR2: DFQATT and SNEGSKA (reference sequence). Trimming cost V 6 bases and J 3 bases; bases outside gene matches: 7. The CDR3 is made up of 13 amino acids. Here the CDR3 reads CSARGTVHYGYTF. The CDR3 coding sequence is TGCAGTGCCCGTGGGACAGTTCACTATGGCTACACCTTC.

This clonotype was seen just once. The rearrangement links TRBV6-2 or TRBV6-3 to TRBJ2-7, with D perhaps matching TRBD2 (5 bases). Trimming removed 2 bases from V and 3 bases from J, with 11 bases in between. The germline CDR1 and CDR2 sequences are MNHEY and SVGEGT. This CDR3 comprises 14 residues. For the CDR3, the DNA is TGTGCCAGCAGTTACGACCCGGGGAGCTACGAGCAGTACTTC. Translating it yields CASSYDPGSYEQYF.

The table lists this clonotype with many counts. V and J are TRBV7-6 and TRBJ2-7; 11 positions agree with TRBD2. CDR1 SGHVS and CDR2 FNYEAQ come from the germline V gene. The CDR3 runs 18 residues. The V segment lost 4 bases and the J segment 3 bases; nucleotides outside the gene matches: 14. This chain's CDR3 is CASSYGLAGGSLGYEQYF. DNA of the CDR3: TGTGCCAGCAGCTACGGGCTAGCGGGAGGATCGTTGGGCTACGAGCAGTACTTC.

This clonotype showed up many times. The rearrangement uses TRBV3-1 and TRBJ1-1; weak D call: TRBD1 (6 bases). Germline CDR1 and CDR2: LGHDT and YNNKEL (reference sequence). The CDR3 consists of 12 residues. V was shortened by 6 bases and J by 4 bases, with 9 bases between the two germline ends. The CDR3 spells CASREQGTEAFF. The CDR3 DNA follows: TGTGCCAGCAGGGAACAGGGCACTGAAGCTTTCTTT.